This T cell receptor (beta chain) was retrieved from a study of tissue T cells after allogeneic stem cell transplantation. The CDR3 length is 14 residues. Looked up from germline, CDR1 is KGHSH and CDR2 is LQKENI. Trimming cost V 4 bases and J 6 bases, with 15 bases left between them. Comparators without hematopoietic cell transplant had other cancers, at least five gastrointestinal samples, and no known gastrointestinal disease. Generated by immunoSEQ multiplex PCR, the TCRdb table keeps only in-frame clones and is missing some. Of several thousand clones listed, less than 60% are singletons. The TCR sequence derives from a female donor at least 60 years old with lung cancer. This material consisted of duodenum tissue, taken at autopsy. The chain links TRBV18 to TRBJ1-1; tentative D call: TRBD1 (6 bases). The CDR3 region has the DNA TGTGCCAGCTCACTCCTAGGACAGAGAGCTGAAGCTTTCTTT. Its protein product is CASSLLGQRAEAFF.